This is a list of T cell receptor beta chains from one sample in a study of T cell changes during pregnancy in multiple sclerosis. The assay was immunoSEQ multiplex PCR, and TCRdb's table has in-frame clones only and misses some. Of under 75,000 clones in the sample, around 91% were seen once. Sequenced here: peripheral blood, sampled in the third trimester of pregnancy. The receptors stem from a female donor in good health, enrolled as a control in a pregnancy study. The CDR3 runs from the conserved cysteine through the conserved F or W. The order of the fields is J gene, D gene, clone size, V gene, CDR3 DNA, CDR3 protein. D genes are given only for firm matches. The size entry is marked missing in some rows and otherwise reads once, few, many or a size class.

>TRBJ1-2|TRBD1|.|TRBV2
TGTGCCAGCAGTTCCGGGACAGCTGGCTACACCTTC
CASSSGTAGYTF
>TRBJ1-5|TRBD1|.|TRBV9
TGTGCCAGCAGCGAACAGGGGGCCGGACAGCCCCAGCATTTT
CASSEQGAGQPQHF
>TRBJ2-3|TRBD1|.|TRBV6-5
TGTGCCAGCAGTTACAGTGACAGGGGAACAGATACGCAGTATTTT
CASSYSDRGTDTQYF
>TRBJ2-3|TRBD2|.|TRBV7-2
TGTGCCAGCAGCCGGGGACTAGCGGGGGGCGGAGATACGCAGTATTTT
CASSRGLAGGGDTQYF
>TRBJ1-2|TRBD1|once|TRBV5-6
TGTGCCAGCAGCTGGGGGACAGGGCCTAGCTATGGCTACACCTTC
CASSWGTGPSYGYTF
>TRBJ1-2|.|.|TRBV14
TGTGCCAGCAGCCAAAGCAGGGGATCTGGCTACACCTTC
CASSQSRGSGYTF
>TRBJ1-1|TRBD1|.|TRBV7-2
TGTGCCAGCAGCCACGACAGGGATGGGAAGCCTGAAGCTTTCTTT
CASSHDRDGKPEAFF
>TRBJ1-1|.|.|TRBV29-1
TGCAGCGTTGAGGCTCCCGGGACACGAAACACTGAAGCTTTCTTT
CSVEAPGTRNTEAFF
>TRBJ1-2|.|once|TRBV28
TGTGCCAGCAGTTTAGGGGACACCTATGGCTACACCTTC
CASSLGDTYGYTF
>TRBJ2-3|TRBD2|.|TRBV15
TGTGCCACCAGCAGAGATCGGGGGGTCGGGGATACGCAGTATTTT
CATSRDRGVGDTQYF
>TRBJ2-5|TRBD2|once|TRBV2
TGTGCCAGCATAAAAGGGACTAGCGGGGATCTGGCCCAGTACTTC
CASIKGTSGDLAQYF
>TRBJ1-1|.|.|TRBV4-3
TGCGCCAGCAGCCACCAAGGGGGTAGGGACACTGAAGCTTTCTTT
CASSHQGGRDTEAFF
>TRBJ1-2|TRBD1|.|TRBV7-9
TGTGCCAGCAGCTTAGGACAGGGCCAGGGTGATGGCTACACCTTC
CASSLGQGQGDGYTF
>TRBJ2-3|TRBD2|.|TRBV29-1
TGCAGCGTTGAACTAGCGGGGCATAGCACAGATACGCAGTATTTT
CSVELAGHSTDTQYF
>TRBJ2-3|.|.|TRBV7-2
TGTGCCAGCAGCTTGGGACTCCGAGATACGCAGTATTTT
CASSLGLRDTQYF